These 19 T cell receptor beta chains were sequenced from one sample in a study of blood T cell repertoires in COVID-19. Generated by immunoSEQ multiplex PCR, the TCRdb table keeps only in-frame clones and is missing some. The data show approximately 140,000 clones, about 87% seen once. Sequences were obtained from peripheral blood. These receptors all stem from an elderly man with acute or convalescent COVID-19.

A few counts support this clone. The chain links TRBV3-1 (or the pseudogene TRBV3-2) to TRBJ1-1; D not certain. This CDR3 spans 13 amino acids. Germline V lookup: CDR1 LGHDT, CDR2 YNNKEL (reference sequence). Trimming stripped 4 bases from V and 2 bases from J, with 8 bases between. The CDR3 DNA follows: TGTGCCAGCAGCCTAGGGAGCAACACTGAAGCTTTCTTT. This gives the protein CASSLGSNTEAFF.

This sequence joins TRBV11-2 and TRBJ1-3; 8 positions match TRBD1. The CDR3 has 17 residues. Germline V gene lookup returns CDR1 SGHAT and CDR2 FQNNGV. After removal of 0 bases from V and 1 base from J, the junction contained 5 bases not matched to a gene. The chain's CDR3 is CASSLEGQGVSGNTIYF. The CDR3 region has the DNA TGTGCCAGCAGCTTAGAAGGACAGGGAGTTTCTGGAAACACCATATATTTT.

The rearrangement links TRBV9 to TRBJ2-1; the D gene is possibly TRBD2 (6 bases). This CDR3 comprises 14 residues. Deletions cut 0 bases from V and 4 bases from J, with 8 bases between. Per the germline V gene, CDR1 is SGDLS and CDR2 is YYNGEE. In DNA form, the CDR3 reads TGTGCCAGCAGCGTAGCTGGACTATACAATGAGCAGTTCTTC. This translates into CASSVAGLYNEQFF. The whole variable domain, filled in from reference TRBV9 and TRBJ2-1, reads DSGVTQTPKHLITATGQRVTLRCSPRSGDLSVYWYQQSLDQGLQFLIQYYNGEERAKGNILERFSAQQFPDLHSELNLSSLELGDSALYFCASSVAGLYNEQFFGPGTRLTVL.

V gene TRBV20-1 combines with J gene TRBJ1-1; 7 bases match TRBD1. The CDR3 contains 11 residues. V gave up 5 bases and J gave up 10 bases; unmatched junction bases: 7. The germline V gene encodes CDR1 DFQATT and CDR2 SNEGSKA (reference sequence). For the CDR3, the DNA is TGCAGTGCTCTTGGACAGGAAGGAGCTTTCTTT. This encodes CSALGQEGAFF.

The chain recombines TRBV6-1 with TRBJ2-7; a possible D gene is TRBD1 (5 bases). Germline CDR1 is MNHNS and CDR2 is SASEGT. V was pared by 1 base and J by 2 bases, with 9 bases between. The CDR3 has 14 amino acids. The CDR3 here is CASSEGAGPYEQYF. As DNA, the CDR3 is TGTGCCAGCAGTGAAGGGGCAGGGCCCTACGAGCAGTACTTC.

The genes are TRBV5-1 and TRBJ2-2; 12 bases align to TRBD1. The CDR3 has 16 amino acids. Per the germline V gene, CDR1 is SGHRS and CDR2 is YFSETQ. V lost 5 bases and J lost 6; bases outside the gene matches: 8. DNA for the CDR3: TGCGCCAGCAGGTCCGGGACAGGGGGCCTCCCCGGGGAGCTGTTTTTT. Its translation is CASRSGTGGLPGELFF.

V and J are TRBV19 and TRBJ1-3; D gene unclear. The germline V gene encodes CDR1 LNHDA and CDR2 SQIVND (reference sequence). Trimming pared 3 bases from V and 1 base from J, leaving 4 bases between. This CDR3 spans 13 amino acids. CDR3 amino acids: CASSIESGNTIYF. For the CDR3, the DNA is TGTGCCAGTAGTATCGAGTCTGGAAACACCATATATTTT.

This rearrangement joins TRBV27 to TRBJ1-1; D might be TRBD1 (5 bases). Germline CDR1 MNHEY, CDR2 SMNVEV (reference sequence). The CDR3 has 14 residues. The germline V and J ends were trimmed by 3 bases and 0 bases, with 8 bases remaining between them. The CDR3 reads CASSFTGVNTEAFF. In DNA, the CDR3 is TGTGCCAGCAGTTTTACAGGAGTGAACACTGAAGCTTTCTTT.

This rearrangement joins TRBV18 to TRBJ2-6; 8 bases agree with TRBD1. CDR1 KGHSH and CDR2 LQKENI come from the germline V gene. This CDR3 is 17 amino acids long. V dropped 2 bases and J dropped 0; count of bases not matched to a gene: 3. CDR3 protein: CASSPETGVSGANVLTF. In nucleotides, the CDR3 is TGTGCCAGCTCACCAGAGACAGGGGTCTCTGGGGCCAACGTCCTGACTTTC.

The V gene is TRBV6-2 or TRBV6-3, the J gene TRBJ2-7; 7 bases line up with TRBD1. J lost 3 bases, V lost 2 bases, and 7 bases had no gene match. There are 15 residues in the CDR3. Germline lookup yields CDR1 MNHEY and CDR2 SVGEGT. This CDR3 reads CASSYGQAPDYEQYF. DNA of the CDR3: TGTGCCAGCAGTTACGGACAGGCCCCTGACTACGAGCAGTACTTC.

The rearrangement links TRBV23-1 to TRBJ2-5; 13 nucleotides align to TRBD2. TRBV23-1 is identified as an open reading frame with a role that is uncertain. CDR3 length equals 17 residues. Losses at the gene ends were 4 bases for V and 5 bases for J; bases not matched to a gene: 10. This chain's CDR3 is CASSPSGLAGEGETQYF. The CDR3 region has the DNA TGCGCCAGCAGTCCCTCAGGACTAGCGGGAGAAGGGGAGACCCAGTACTTC.

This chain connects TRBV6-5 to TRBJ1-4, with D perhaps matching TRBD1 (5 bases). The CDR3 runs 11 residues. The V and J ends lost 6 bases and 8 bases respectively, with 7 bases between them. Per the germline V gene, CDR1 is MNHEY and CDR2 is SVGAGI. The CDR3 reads CASRGHEKLFF. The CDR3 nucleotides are TGTGCCAGCAGGGGGCACGAAAAACTGTTTTTT.

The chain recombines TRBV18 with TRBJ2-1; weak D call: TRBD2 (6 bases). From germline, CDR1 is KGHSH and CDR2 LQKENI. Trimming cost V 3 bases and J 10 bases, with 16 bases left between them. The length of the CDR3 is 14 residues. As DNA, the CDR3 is TGTGCCAGCTCACCGGGCGGGGATACCGGGGAGCAGTTCTTC. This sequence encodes CASSPGGDTGEQFF. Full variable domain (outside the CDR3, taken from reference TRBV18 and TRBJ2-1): NAGVMQNPRHLVRRRGQEARLRCSPMKGHSHVYWYRQLPEEGLKFMVYLQKENIIDESGMPKERFSAEFPKEGPSILRIQQVVRGDSAAYFCASSPGGDTGEQFFGPGTRLTVL.

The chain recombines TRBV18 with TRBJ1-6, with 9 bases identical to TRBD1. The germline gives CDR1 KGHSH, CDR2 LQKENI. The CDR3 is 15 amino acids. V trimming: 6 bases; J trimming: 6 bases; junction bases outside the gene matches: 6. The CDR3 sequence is CASSSTGGSNSPLHF. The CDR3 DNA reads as TGTGCCAGCTCTTCGACAGGGGGTAGTAATTCACCCCTCCACTTT.

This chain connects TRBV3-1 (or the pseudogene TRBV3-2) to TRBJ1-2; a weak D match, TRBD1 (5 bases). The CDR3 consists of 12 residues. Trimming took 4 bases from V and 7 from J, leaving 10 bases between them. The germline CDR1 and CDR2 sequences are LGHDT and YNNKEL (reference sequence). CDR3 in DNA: TGTGCCAGCAGCCCTACAGGTTCTGGCTACACCTTC. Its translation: CASSPTGSGYTF.

The CDR3 DNA reads as TGTGCCAGCAGCCTAGCTTTTCTCCATGAAAAACTGTTTTTT. Encoded protein: CASSLAFLHEKLFF. The chain joins TRBV28 to TRBJ1-4; D gene uncertain. CDR1 and CDR2 (germline): MDHEN, SYDVKM. The CDR3 is 14 amino acids. Between the trimmed V and J ends, which lost 6 bases and 6 bases, there was a span of 14 bases.

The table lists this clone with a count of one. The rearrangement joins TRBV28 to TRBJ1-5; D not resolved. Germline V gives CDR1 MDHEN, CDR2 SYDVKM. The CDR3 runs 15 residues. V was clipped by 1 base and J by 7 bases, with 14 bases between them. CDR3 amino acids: CASSLSWQVWQPQHF. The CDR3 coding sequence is TGTGCCAGCAGTTTATCGTGGCAGGTTTGGCAGCCCCAGCATTTT.

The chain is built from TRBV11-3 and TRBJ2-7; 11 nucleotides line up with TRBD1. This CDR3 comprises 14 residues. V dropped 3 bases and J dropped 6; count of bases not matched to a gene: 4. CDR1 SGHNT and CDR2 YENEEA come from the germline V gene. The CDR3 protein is CASSFDGQGAEQYF. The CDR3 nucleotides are TGTGCCAGCAGCTTTGACGGACAGGGGGCCGAGCAGTACTTC.

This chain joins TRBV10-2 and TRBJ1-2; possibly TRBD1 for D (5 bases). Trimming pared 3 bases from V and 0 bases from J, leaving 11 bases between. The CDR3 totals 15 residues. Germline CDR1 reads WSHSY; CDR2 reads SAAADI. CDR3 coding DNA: TGCGCCAGCAGTGAATTGGACATTACTAACTATGGCTACACCTTC. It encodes CASSELDITNYGYTF.